The sequence of this T cell receptor beta chain was determined in a study of beta chain features in type 1 diabetes. Study-level findings and limits: Type 1 diabetes patients showed a moderate but significant shortening of TCRB CDR3s in all four CD4+ subsets. High-TCR-expressing cells could be over-represented by cDNA sequencing. Healthy donors had naive, central memory and Treg TCRB repertoires that appeared less similar than those seen among patients. TCRB rearrangement may or may not be influenced by HLA type; here this remained unresolved.

The length of the CDR3 is 14 residues. Germline-derived CDR1 and CDR2 are LGHNA and YSLEER. Trimming left V 4 bases short and J 8 bases short, with 17 bases between. Expressed TCRB transcripts were sequenced, since all the RNA that had been isolated was reverse transcribed. Here immunoSEQ multiplex PCR was the method, and the copy in TCRdb shows in-frame clones only, minus some. The data contain 100,000 to 150,000 clones, around 16% of them seen just once; the ten biggest clones take up 2% to 3%. This clone appeared once. Its target is not known. This receptor was identified in a man aged 18 to 29 with type 1 diabetes. The V gene is TRBV4-3, the J gene TRBJ1-2; TRBD1 is a possible D gene (6 bases). The sequenced sample was central memory CD4+ T cells from blood. The CDR3 DNA follows: TGCGCCAGCAGCCCGTCACTATTGGGGGCAGGCTACACCTTC. Its protein product is CASSPSLLGAGYTF.